The T cell receptor beta chain under discussion was sequenced for a study of control samples from healthy donors and cancer patients. Profiled with immunoSEQ multiplex PCR; TCRdb holds only in-frame clones, not every one. This sample carries about 94,000 clones, 90% of them seen once, and the ten largest clones take under 4%. Germline CDR1 is SGHAT and CDR2 is FQNNGV. The CDR3 runs to 15 residues. The germline V and J ends were trimmed by 3 bases and 1 base, with 9 bases remaining between them. Sequencing input: blood. V is TRBV11-2 and J is TRBJ2-2; perhaps TRBD1 as D (6 bases). The clonotype originates from a woman in her late teens or twenties in good health. The CDR3 sequence is CASSFGGQNTGELFF. The CDR3 nucleotides are TGTGCCAGCAGCTTTGGGGGCCAGAACACCGGGGAGCTGTTTTTT.